This TCR beta chain was captured in a study of cytomegalovirus exposure and HLA in healthy donors. Findings and caveats of the study: Per a later analysis, 18,000 or so TCR beta sequences showed association with HLA alleles at 0.05 false discovery rate. The classifier, whose performance was assessed in both the original and validation cohorts, reportedly diagnosed cytomegalovirus status with high specificity and sensitivity.

This clone was detected a few times. Its specificity is not known. The CDR3 loop spans 13 amino acids. Between the trimmed V and J ends, which lost 0 bases and 5 bases, there was a span of 8 bases. Germline values: CDR1 SGHDT, CDR2 YYEEEE. Primers for the PCR totalled 60 Vbeta and 13 Jbeta. This table comes from immunoSEQ multiplex PCR, and its TCRdb copy is limited to in-frame clones, with some not included. The sample holds 160,000 or so clones, about 85% seen once. The sequenced material came from PBMCs. The receptor was isolated from a man younger than 35 in good health and CMV-seronegative. The chain uses TRBV5-6 and TRBJ1-1; D remains unclear. The chain's CDR3 is CASSLGSGTEAFF. CDR3 in DNA: TGTGCCAGCAGCTTGGGGAGCGGAACTGAAGCTTTCTTT.